This TCR beta chain comes out of a study of cytomegalovirus exposure and HLA in healthy donors. Overall study results and limits: Previously analyzed data showed that most TCR beta V segments were productive at a frequency of about 87% or about 30%.

A remark on this clone: Its specificity is unknown.

The PCR employed 60 Vbeta primers together with 13 Jbeta primers. As originally analysed: Unique TCR beta chains numbered roughly 84 million in a later analysis, with around 11 million shared. Profiled with immunoSEQ multiplex PCR; TCRdb holds only in-frame clones, not every one. Clone size and the V and J calls come from that table; the DNA yielded D and trimming. This repertoire shows approximately 210,000 clones, about 75% found once; its top ten account for 1.5% to 2%. Germline V gene lookup returns CDR1 MNHEY and CDR2 SMNVEV (reference sequence). There are 11 residues in the CDR3. The germline V and J ends were trimmed by 5 bases and 4 bases, with 6 bases remaining between them.

The sequenced sample was PBMCs. The receptor was isolated from a male donor in good health and CMV-seronegative. The rearrangement joins TRBV27 to TRBJ2-7; D perhaps matches TRBD1 (6 bases). The CDR3 DNA reads as TGTGCCAGCAGTCAGGGGTACGAGCAGTACTTC. Amino acids: CASSQGYEQYF.